Listed below are T cell receptor beta chains from one sample, sequenced in a study of T cell repertoires in cytomegalovirus infection. TCRdb ran MiXCR on the reads and lists one entry per CDR3 protein. This table has 110,000 to 150,000 distinct CDR3 sequences, 30% to 40% appearing once. Their antigens are not known. The specimen comprised CD8+ T cells from cultured PBMCs, sampled from culture after CMV antigen stimulation. The receptors stem from a human donor in good health (CMV status not recorded). Some clones in this sample may be carry-over from other donors' samples. Both conserved end residues are trimmed from each CDR3.

v_gene,CDR3aa
TRBV12-3/TRBV12-4,ASSLAGTALNTGELF
TRBV9,ASSGDGGRLF
TRBV7-6,ASSLEPRYGYT
TRBV24-1,ATSETGAGNQPQH
TRBV7-4,ASSPSAAPTQY
TRBV3-1,ASSPGGLAGEQY
TRBV4-1,ASSQGTGGRGYT
TRBV12-3/TRBV12-4,ASSLTNYYGYT
TRBV7-8,ASSLEAGSSGNTIY
TRBV12-3/TRBV12-4,ASSSPLPSSTDTQY
TRBV24-1,ATKQGANIANYGYT
TRBV28,ASSLAGTNTGELF
TRBV7-9,ASSLGQGSFHEQY
TRBV27,ASSLRWGGSETQY
TRBV4-1,ASSQAPEGYEQF
TRBV7-9,ASSLEPYQETQY
TRBV12-3/TRBV12-4,ASSLRWDTGYEQY